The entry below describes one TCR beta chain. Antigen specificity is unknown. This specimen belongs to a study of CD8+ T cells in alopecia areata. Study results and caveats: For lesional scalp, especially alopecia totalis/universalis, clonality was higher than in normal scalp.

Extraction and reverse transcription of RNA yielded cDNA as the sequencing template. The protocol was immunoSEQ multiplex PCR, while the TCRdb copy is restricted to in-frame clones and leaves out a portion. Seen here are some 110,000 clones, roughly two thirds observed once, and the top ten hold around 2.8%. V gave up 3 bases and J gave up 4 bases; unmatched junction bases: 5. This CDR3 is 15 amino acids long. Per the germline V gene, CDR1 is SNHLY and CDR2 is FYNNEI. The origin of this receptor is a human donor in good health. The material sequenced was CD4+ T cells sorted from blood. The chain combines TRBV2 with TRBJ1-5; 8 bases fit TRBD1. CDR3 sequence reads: CASSETGVGNQPQHF. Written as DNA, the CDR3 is TGTGCCAGCAGTGAGACAGGGGTCGGGAATCAGCCCCAGCATTTT.